This T cell receptor (beta chain) emerged from a study of somatic mutations in cytotoxic T cells in rheumatoid arthritis (dated by TCRdb to about 2017). Background for the entire study: Before any treatment started and right after they were diagnosed, patients gave peripheral blood samples (under 32 ml EDTA). Some V beta antibody-stained T-cell populations were flow-sorted on a FACSAria II or Sony SH800 at nearly 100% purity, and sorted V beta1+ cells also underwent TCRB sequencing. Whether expanded CD8+ T-cell clones in untreated, newly diagnosed rheumatoid arthritis carry somatic mutations was the study question, and clonality was characterized with TCRB deep sequencing. For 65 to 70 rheumatoid arthritis patients and 20 or so healthy controls, TCRB deep sequencing was carried out. The median ages of the patient and control groups were essentially identical.

Sequencing of TCRB CDR3 was done on genomic DNA with the immunoSEQ assay. The authors' pipeline ran thus. Patient CD8+ clones larger than 1% were compared against published virus-specific TCRB sequences, and only a few matched. Only productive TCRB rearrangements were included in the analyses. Defining a clone by its unique TCRB CDR3 sequence, the study calculated clonality as a productive clonality index derived from Shannon entropy. To calculate repertoire overlap between two samples, the template counts of each clone were considered relative to each sample's total templates. Flow cytometry-measured V-gene usage correlated with V-gene usage from TCRB sequencing, with a Spearman r of roughly 0.61. In TCRdb, the immuneACCESS table is reduced to in-frame sequences with V and J assigned. These tables do not hold every clone; where another copy was compared, an unresolved V gene accounts for under half, and the others remain unexplained. That table furnishes V, J and clone size, whereas the DNA furnished D and trimming. The sample profile shows some 21,000 clones; around 80% of them were found once. The ten most abundant clones make up less than 4% of the sample.

CD4+ and CD8+ cells were isolated by positive magnetic bead selection on an AutoMACS, and purity was checked by flow cytometry. Initial screening for clonal expansions relied on flow cytometry with a TCR V beta antibody panel, after which sorted CD8+ fractions underwent TCRB deep sequencing for characterization. Ficoll-Paque PLUS density gradient separation was used to isolate peripheral blood mononuclear cells. Using Nucleospin Tissue or Tissue XS kits, DNA was extracted from CD4-enriched, CD8-enriched or PBMC samples, with quantification by a Qubit 2.0 fluorometer. The germline V gene (reference sequence) gives CDR1 as SEHNR and CDR2 as FQNEAQ. The CDR3 runs 18 residues from the cysteine to the phenylalanine. The entry retains the CDR3 DNA only, 54 bases that are in frame from base 1. V trim: 6 bases; J trim: 4 bases; unmatched bases: 17. The full study reports these points: CD8+ T-cell clonality did not differ significantly between rheumatoid arthritis patients and age-matched healthy controls. CD8+ clonality increased with age in patients (Spearman r ≈ 0.5) but not in healthy controls. Several identical CD8+ TCRB sequences were found in both blood and synovial fluid, and in about an eighth of the roughly 60 patients the largest CD8+ clone exceeded 20% of CD8+ cells. It was unknown which antigens the expanded CD8+ clones targeted, and their absence from virus-specific databases did not exclude viral specificity. The slight TRBV07 underrepresentation in patients was not adjusted for multiple comparisons.

A remark on this clone: Its antigen is currently not known. Base qualities were left out, and no much larger clone turns up one base away.

This TCR was sampled from an adult with rheumatoid arthritis. Sequenced sample: CD8+ T cells sorted from blood. The sequence joins TRBV7-9 to TRBJ2-3; 9 bases in the junction line up with TRBD2. The CDR3 has the sequence CASSSRPPGLAFADTQYF. The nucleotides read TGTGCCAGCAGTTCCCGCCCACCGGGACTAGCATTCGCAGATACGCAGTATTTT.